The 6 T cell receptor beta chains given below trace back to one sample, sequenced in a study of CD8 T cells in Susac syndrome. When the RNA was reverse transcribed, random hexamers were used with an input of roughly 0.45 to 1 ug. TCRdb fed the immunoSEQ multiplex PCR reads into MiXCR, producing one record per CDR3 protein. Among approximately 230,000 distinct CDR3 sequences, 93% were seen once, and the ten largest hold around 0.07%. Sequenced material: CD4+ T cells from PBMCs. These receptors were taken from a human donor with multiple sclerosis.

This clonotype was observed once. This chain uses TRBV5-4 with TRBJ2-1; D not certain. Trimming stripped 4 bases from V and 10 bases from J, with 18 bases between. Germline V gives CDR1 SGHNT, CDR2 YYREEE (reference sequence). The CDR3 totals 14 residues. The CDR3 sequence: CASSPAGLAWEQFF. The CDR3 nucleotides read TGTGCCAGCAGCCCAGCCGGGCTTGCGTGGGAGCAGTTCTTC.

DNA of the CDR3: TGTGCCAGCAGAAGGAACAGGGGGGGGGATACGCAGTATTTT. Its protein product is CASRRNRGGDTQYF. The chain combines TRBV25-1 with TRBJ2-3, with TRBD1 as a possible D gene (8 bases). V lost 6 bases and J 6 bases, leaving 16 bases between the germline ends. Germline-derived CDR1 and CDR2 are MGHDK and SYGVNS. The CDR3 is made up of 14 amino acids.

As DNA, the CDR3 is TGCGCCAGCAGTCAATGCTCCCCGGCTAGCGGGCGCTCCTACGAGCAGTACGTC. Its translation: CASSQCSPASGRSYEQYV. The chain has TRBV23-1 and TRBJ2-7, with TRBD2 matching over 8 bases. TRBV23-1 counts as an open reading frame of uncertain function. V was clipped by 1 base and J by 0 bases; unmatched bases: 11. This CDR3 region has 18 residues.

The chain recombines TRBV6-6 with TRBJ1-5; 10 nucleotides match TRBD1. CDR3 length equals 16 residues. Germline V gene sequence: CDR1 MNHNY, CDR2 SVGAGI (reference sequence). V was pared by 2 bases and J by 6 bases, with 7 bases of the junction left unmatched. The CDR3 DNA reads as TGTGCCAGCAGTTACCCGGGACAGGGGAGGGCTCAGCCCCAGCATTTT. Translated: CASSYPGQGRAQPQHF.

This rearrangement joins TRBV5-1 to TRBJ2-1; D gene unclear. V was cut by 0 bases and J by 4 bases, with 11 bases left in between. The CDR3 has 15 residues. Germline CDR1 and CDR2: SGHRS and YFSETQ. The CDR3 bases are TGCGCCAGCAGCTTGGCCGTACAGAAGTACAATGAGCAGTTCTTC. Translating it yields CASSLAVQKYNEQFF.

The chain carries TRBV20-1 and TRBJ1-6, with TRBD1 as a possible D gene (5 bases). The CDR3 loop spans 13 amino acids. Per germline, CDR1 DFQATT and CDR2 SNEGSKA (reference sequence). V was trimmed by 0 bases and J by 10 bases, leaving 10 bases between them. CDR3 protein: CSAREVGESPLHF. CDR3 DNA: TGCAGTGCTAGAGAAGTGGGGGAATCACCCCTCCACTTT.